This TCR beta chain was recorded in a study of human T cells and chemical hapten exposure. Overall study results and limits: Because they had alopecia, donors may respond immunologically unlike healthy people.

Time point defined: pre-sensitization, week 0. Sample treatment: therapeutic diphenylcyclopropenone sensitization with weekly scalp DPC. TCRdb re-called the RACE reads with MiXCR, one entry per CDR3 protein. The sample holds about 380,000 distinct CDR3 sequences, more than 4.5% seen once. Unmatched junction bases numbered 6, after V lost 6 bases and J lost 5 bases. Germline-derived CDR1 and CDR2 are DFQATT and SNEGSKA (reference sequence). The CDR3 is 15 residues long. This clonotype was recorded many times. Its antigen is unknown. The sequenced sample was whole blood, obtained in connection with sensitization to the hapten diphenylcyclopropenone (DPC). This sequence originates from a woman aged 45-59 years with alopecia areata. Some clones in this sample may be carry-over from other donors' samples. The V and J genes are TRBV20-1 and TRBJ2-3, with 15 nucleotides matching TRBD2. This CDR3 reads CSARTSGGALDTQYF. CDR3 coding DNA: TGCAGTGCCAGGACTAGCGGGGGGGCCTTAGATACGCAGTATTTT.